A selection of T cell receptor beta chains follows, all from one sample in a study of blood T cell repertoires in COVID-19. The repertoire was sequenced with immunoSEQ multiplex PCR; TCRdb's copy has only in-frame clones and lacks some. This sample carries around 99,000 clones, about 87% of them seen once, and the ten largest clones take around 7%. Sequencing was performed on peripheral blood. The receptors were sampled from a man aged 50 to 59 with active or convalescent COVID-19. The CDR3 runs from the conserved cysteine through the conserved F or W. Each record gives: CDR3 length, clone size, D gene, V gene, J gene, CDR3 DNA, CDR3 protein. D genes are given only for firm matches. Size values are once, few and many counts, or a class for expanded clones, and some rows have none.

>15|once|TRBD1|TRBV7-2|TRBJ2-1
TGTGCCAGCAGAATTAGTCAGGGGGCCTACAATGAGCAGTTCTTC
CASRISQGAYNEQFF
>13|.|.|TRBV10-1|TRBJ2-2
TGCGCCAGCCGCGAGTCGGAGACCGGGGAGCTGTTTTTT
CASRESETGELFF
>14|.|.|TRBV28|TRBJ1-6
TGTGCCAGCAGTACCCCGGGAGACAATTCACCCCTCCACTTT
CASSTPGDNSPLHF
>15|.|.|TRBV5-4|TRBJ1-2
TGTGCCAGCAGCTCCGAGGGACTGAGGGTAAACGGCTACACCTTC
CASSSEGLRVNGYTF
>19|once|TRBD2|TRBV7-9|TRBJ2-5
TGTGCCAGCAGCACCCGCACTAGCGGAGCTATTTCGTACCAAGAGACCCAGTACTTC
CASSTRTSGAISYQETQYF
>15|.|.|TRBV9|TRBJ2-1
TGTGCCAGCAGCGTAGAGGGGAATTCCTACAATGAGCAGTTCTTC
CASSVEGNSYNEQFF
>14|.|TRBD2|TRBV7-8|TRBJ2-7
TGTGCCAGCAGCTTGACTAGCGGGACCTACGAGCAGTACTTC
CASSLTSGTYEQYF
>14|.|TRBD1|TRBV6-5|TRBJ1-1
TGTGCCAGCCTGCTGGACAGGGTAAGATTTGAAGCTTTCTTT
CASLLDRVRFEAFF
>13|.|.|TRBV28|TRBJ2-1
TGTGCCAGCAGAGAGACTAACTACAATGAGCAGTTCTTC
CASRETNYNEQFF
>15|.|TRBD2|TRBV6-5|TRBJ2-3
TGTGCCAGCAGTTTTAGCGGGAGGGCCGAAGATACGCAGTATTTT
CASSFSGRAEDTQYF
>13|.|.|TRBV30|TRBJ1-1
TGTGCCTGGAGTATAGGGGGGAACACTGAAGCTTTCTTT
CAWSIGGNTEAFF
>15|.|.|TRBV7-8|TRBJ1-1
TGTGCCAGCAGCTTAGGCGGAGGGGTAAACACTGAAGCTTTCTTT
CASSLGGGVNTEAFF
>15|.|.|TRBV18|TRBJ2-5
TGTGCCAGCTCAACTCTCCCGGGAGCTGGTGAGACCCAGTACTTC
CASSTLPGAGETQYF
>15|few|.|TRBV4-1|TRBJ1-6
TGCGCCAGCAGCCAAGGTGTCGGTTATCGGTCACCCCTCCACTTT
CASSQGVGYRSPLHF
>16|.|TRBD2|TRBV2|TRBJ2-3
TGTGCCAGCAGGACTGGACTAGCTCCTAGCACAGATACGCAGTATTTT
CASRTGLAPSTDTQYF
>13|.|.|TRBV12-3/TRBV12-4|TRBJ1-5
TGTGCCAGCAGTCTCCAGGTTGCCCAGCCCCAGCATTTT
CASSLQVAQPQHF
>13|.|.|TRBV30|TRBJ2-4
TGTGCCTGGAGTGTGGGGACTTGGGACATTCAGTACTTC
CAWSVGTWDIQYF
>14|once|TRBD2|TRBV19|TRBJ2-7
TGTGCCAGTAGTAGTTTAGCGGGAAGTTACGAGCAGTACTTC
CASSSLAGSYEQYF
>14|.|TRBD1|TRBV2|TRBJ2-7
TGTGCCAGCAGTGATGCTGACAGGGCCTACGAGCAGTACTTC
CASSDADRAYEQYF
>15|.|TRBD1|TRBV10-3|TRBJ2-2
TGTGCCAACCTCCGGGACAGGGAAAACACCGGGGAGCTGTTTTTT
CANLRDRENTGELFF
>14|.|TRBD2|TRBV7-9|TRBJ2-3
TGTGCCAGCAGCCCTGGGACTAGCGCAGATACGCAGTATTTT
CASSPGTSADTQYF
>14|.|.|TRBV28|TRBJ2-7
TGTGCCAGCAGCCCGCTGGGGCGCGGTTACGAGCAGTACTTC
CASSPLGRGYEQYF
>15|.|.|TRBV13|TRBJ1-4
TGTGCCAGCAGCTTAGTCGGGGCAACTAATGAAAAACTGTTTTTT
CASSLVGATNEKLFF
>15|.|TRBD1|TRBV2|TRBJ2-1
TGTGCCACCTCGGCCGAGGGACAGGGGGCAGGTGAGCAGTTCTTC
CATSAEGQGAGEQFF
>16|once|TRBD1|TRBV6-1|TRBJ2-7
TGTGCCAGCAGTGAGAACTACAGGGGGGTATCCTACGAGCAGTACTTC
CASSENYRGVSYEQYF
>14|.|TRBD1|TRBV10-3|TRBJ2-5
TGTGCCATCAGTCGGGGACAGGGCGGCGAGACCCAGTACTTC
CAISRGQGGETQYF
>14|.|.|TRBV7-9|TRBJ2-7
TGTGCCAGCAGCTTAAGAGTCTCCCCCTACGAGCAGTACTTC
CASSLRVSPYEQYF
>14|.|TRBD1|TRBV7-9|TRBJ1-5
TGTGCCAGCAGCTCCCCGGGACAGGGGAAGCCCCAGCATTTT
CASSSPGQGKPQHF
>17|.|TRBD2|TRBV28|TRBJ2-7
TGTGCCAGCAGTTTTAAGGGTGGTAGCGGGAGTTTGTACGAGCAGTACTTC
CASSFKGGSGSLYEQYF
>16|once|TRBD1|TRBV27|TRBJ2-7
TGTGCCAGCAGTTTAAACCCCGGGACAGGCTCCTACGAGCAGTACTTC
CASSLNPGTGSYEQYF
>20|.|TRBD1|TRBV18|TRBJ2-3
TGTGCCAGCTCACTTTTTATGAGACAGGGGGAGGATTTCGACGCAGATACGCAGTATTTT
CASSLFMRQGEDFDADTQYF
>15|once|TRBD1|TRBV28|TRBJ2-7
TGTGCCAGCAGAAGGACAGGGTTGATACGAGACGAGCAGTACTTC
CASRRTGLIRDEQYF